The T cell receptor (beta chain) described here comes from a study of human T cells and chemical hapten exposure. TCRdb fed the RACE reads into MiXCR, producing one record per CDR3 protein. Here the sample spans tens of thousands of distinct CDR3 sequences, approximately 10% being singletons. Study-level points and caveats: It was expanded TCRs that formed significantly more large CDR3 similarity clusters than controls did.

This clonotype was detected many times. Its antigen remains unidentified. CDR1 ENHRY and CDR2 SYGVKD come from the germline V gene. The CDR3 runs to 15 residues. V lost 3 bases and J 6 bases, leaving 15 bases between the germline ends. Time point denoted: patch test 2, 6 weeks after DPC sensitization. This sample's treatment: therapeutic diphenylcyclopropenone sensitization with weekly scalp DPC. This chain uses TRBV10-3 with TRBJ2-1, with a possible D match to TRBD2 (6 bases). The sequence came from a man in his forties with alopecia areata. Some clones in this sample may be carry-over from other donors' samples. The sequenced sample was whole blood, obtained in connection with sensitization to the hapten diphenylcyclopropenone (DPC). In nucleotides, the CDR3 is TGTGCCATCAGTGAAGGACGGGAGTGGGTCAATGAGCAGTTCTTC. This encodes CAISEGREWVNEQFF.